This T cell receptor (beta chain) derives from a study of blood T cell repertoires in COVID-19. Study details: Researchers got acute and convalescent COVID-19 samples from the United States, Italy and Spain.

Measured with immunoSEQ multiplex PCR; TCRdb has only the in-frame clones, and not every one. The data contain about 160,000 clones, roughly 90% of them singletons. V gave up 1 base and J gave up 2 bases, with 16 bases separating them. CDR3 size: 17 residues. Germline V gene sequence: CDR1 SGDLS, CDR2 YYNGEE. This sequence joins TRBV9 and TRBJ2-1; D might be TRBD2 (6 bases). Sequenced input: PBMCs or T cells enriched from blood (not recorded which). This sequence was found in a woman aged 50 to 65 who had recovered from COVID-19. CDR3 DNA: TGTGCCAGCAGCGTACACGGGGGTAGGGGTACCTACAATGAGCAGTTCTTC. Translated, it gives CASSVHGGRGTYNEQFF.